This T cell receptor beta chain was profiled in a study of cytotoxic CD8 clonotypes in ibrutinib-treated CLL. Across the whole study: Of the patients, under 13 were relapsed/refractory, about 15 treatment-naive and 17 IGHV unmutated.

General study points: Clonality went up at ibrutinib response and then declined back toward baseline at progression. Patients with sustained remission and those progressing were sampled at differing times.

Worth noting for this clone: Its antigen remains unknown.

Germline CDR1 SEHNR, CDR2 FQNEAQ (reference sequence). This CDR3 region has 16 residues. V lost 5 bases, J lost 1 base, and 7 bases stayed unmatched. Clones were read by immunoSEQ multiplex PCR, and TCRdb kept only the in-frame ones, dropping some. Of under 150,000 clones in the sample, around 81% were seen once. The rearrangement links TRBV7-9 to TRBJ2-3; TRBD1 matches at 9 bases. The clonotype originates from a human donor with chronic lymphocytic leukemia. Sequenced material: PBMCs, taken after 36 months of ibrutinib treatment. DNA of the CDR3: TGTGCCAGCAGCCCCGGACAGGGGCCCCGCACAGATACGCAGTATTTT. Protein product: CASSPGQGPRTDTQYF.